This paragraph covers one T cell receptor (beta chain) sequence. Its antigen is undetermined. The data derive from a study of cytomegalovirus exposure and HLA in healthy donors. Overall study results and limits: Follow-up analysis later connected one missense variant in DCLRE1C with trimming of TCR beta V- and J-genes. After further analysis at a later stage, 16,951 TCR beta sequences were associated with HLA alleles at 0.05 false discovery rate. A cluster of highly shared sequence variants was likely a sequencing artifact.

Amplification used 60 Vbeta primers and 13 Jbeta primers. Per the study methods: It was a later analysis that counted about 80 million unique TCR beta chains, of which roughly 11 million were shared. Method: immunoSEQ multiplex PCR; TCRdb's copy keeps in-frame clones and lacks some. V and J calls plus clone size are reproduced from that table; the DNA served to infer D and trimming. Its table records some 150,000 clones. Germline values: CDR1 SEHNR, CDR2 FQNEAQ (reference sequence). This CDR3 contains 16 residues. V shed 1 base and J 4 bases; nucleotides not matched to a gene: 4. The source is a woman aged 18-30 years in good health and CMV-seropositive. This chain connects TRBV7-9 to TRBJ2-5; TRBD2 matches at 12 bases. Sequencing used PBMCs. CDR3 coding DNA: TGTGCCAGCAGCTTAGTGGCGGGACTAGCGGGAGAGACCCAGTACTTC. Translating it yields CASSLVAGLAGETQYF.